These 25 T cell receptor beta chains share one sample of origin, sequenced in a study of blood T cell repertoires in COVID-19. Measured with immunoSEQ multiplex PCR; TCRdb has only the in-frame clones, and not every one. The sample has some 70,000 clones, about 85% seen once; the top ten hold less than 3%. Sequenced sample: peripheral blood. Source of these receptors: a man at least 80 years old with acute or convalescent COVID-19.

The sample holds one count of this clone. This chain links TRBV18 with TRBJ1-1; D is uncertain. The V gene lost 3 bases and the J gene lost 4 bases, with 9 bases spanning the gap. This CDR3 has 13 amino acids. Germline V gene data show CDR1 as KGHSH and CDR2 as LQKENI. The CDR3 here is CASSPAEITEAFF. CDR3 coding DNA: TGTGCCAGCTCACCGGCGGAGATCACTGAAGCTTTCTTT.

The chain has TRBV14 and TRBJ2-1; 7 bases are a match to TRBD1. CDR3 length: 14 amino acids. The trim removed 3 bases at V and 4 bases at J, leaving 3 bases unmatched. The germline V gene encodes CDR1 SGHDN and CDR2 FVKESK. The CDR3, as DNA: TGTGCCAGCAGCCACCGGGACAGATACAATGAGCAGTTCTTC. Residues: CASSHRDRYNEQFF. Full variable domain (remainder filled in from reference TRBV14 and TRBJ2-1): EAGVTQFPSHSVIEKGQTVTLRCDPISGHDNLYWYRRVMGKEIKFLLHFVKESKQDESGMPNNRFLAERTGGTYSTLKVQPAELEDSGVYFCASSHRDRYNEQFFGPGTRLTVL.

The gene calls are TRBV5-1 and TRBJ1-2; a possible D gene is TRBD1 (6 bases). The CDR3 is 13 amino acids. Per germline, CDR1 SGHRS and CDR2 YFSETQ. The ends were cut back, 6 bases at V and 8 bases at J, with 17 bases in the middle. DNA for the CDR3: TGCGCCAGCAACCCAGGGGAGGGATTCGGCTACACCTTC. Protein: CASNPGEGFGYTF.

The J gene is TRBJ2-7, the V gene TRBV6-6; D gene ambiguous. V lost 6 bases to trimming and J lost 2 bases, with 11 bases between them. The CDR3 is 13 amino acids. Germline lookup yields CDR1 MNHNY and CDR2 SVGAGI (reference sequence). CDR3: CASSRVSPYEQYF. The CDR3, as DNA: TGTGCCAGCAGCAGAGTTAGCCCCTACGAGCAGTACTTC.

The chain has TRBV7-9 and TRBJ2-7, with TRBD1 as a possible D gene (5 bases). This CDR3 is 13 amino acids long. V shed 1 base and J shed 10 bases, with 14 bases lying between them. Per germline, CDR1 SEHNR and CDR2 FQNEAQ (reference sequence). As DNA, the CDR3 is TGTGCCAGCAGCTTAGGTACCCAGGGTAGCCAGTACTTC. Its protein is CASSLGTQGSQYF.

In DNA form, the CDR3 reads TGTGCCAGCAGTTACGACATGGGGAGAGGCTATGGCTACACCTTC. Its protein is CASSYDMGRGYGYTF. The chain joins TRBV6-5 to TRBJ1-2; D unresolved. V lost 2 bases to trimming and J lost 4 bases, with 14 bases between them. CDR1 MNHEY and CDR2 SVGAGI come from the germline V gene. This CDR3 spans 15 amino acids.

The rearrangement links TRBV3-1 (or the pseudogene TRBV3-2) to TRBJ1-6, with TRBD1 identical over 7 bases. The germline V gene has CDR1 LGHDT and CDR2 YNNKEL (reference sequence). The CDR3 is 14 residues long. V shed 11 bases, J shed 7 bases, and the junction held 11 bases outside the gene matches. CDR3 protein: CACGSRDRNSPLHF. For the CDR3, the DNA is TGTGCCTGTGGGTCCCGGGACAGAAATTCACCCCTCCACTTT.

The chain employs TRBV15 and TRBJ1-1; the match to TRBD1 covers 7 bases. The CDR3 loop spans 14 amino acids. Germline V gene sequence: CDR1 LNHNV, CDR2 YYDKDF (reference sequence). V dropped 3 bases and J dropped 1; count of bases not matched to a gene: 2. The CDR3 DNA reads as TGTGCCACCAGCAGGGGACAGCCGAACACTGAAGCTTTCTTT. It specifies CATSRGQPNTEAFF.

The V and J genes are TRBV6-2 or TRBV6-3 and TRBJ1-5; 9 bases are shared with TRBD1. Looked up from germline, CDR1 is MNHEY and CDR2 is SVGEGT. This CDR3 is 16 amino acids long. With V trimmed by 6 bases and J by 2 bases, 8 bases remained unmatched. The CDR3 sequence: CASSQRTGVGNQPQHF. The CDR3 nucleotides read TGTGCCAGCAGCCAAAGGACAGGGGTGGGCAATCAGCCCCAGCATTTT.

This chain connects TRBV27 to TRBJ1-3; the D is unclear. Germline V gives CDR1 MNHEY, CDR2 SMNVEV (reference sequence). CDR3 length: 15 amino acids. Trimming took 5 bases from V and 0 from J, leaving 11 bases between them. The CDR3 protein is CASSDFRSSGNTIYF. The CDR3, as DNA: TGTGCCAGCAGTGATTTCCGCAGCTCTGGAAACACCATATATTTT.

The chain carries TRBV18 and TRBJ2-7; 7 bases line up with TRBD1. This CDR3 is built from 15 residues. Germline CDR1 KGHSH, CDR2 LQKENI. V lost 2 bases and J lost 2; bases outside the gene matches: 6. The CDR3 is CASSPGQVDTYEQYF. In DNA form, the CDR3 reads TGTGCCAGCTCACCAGGACAGGTTGACACCTACGAGCAGTACTTC.

This chain links TRBV24-1 with TRBJ2-1; 8 nucleotides match TRBD1. The germline V gene encodes CDR1 KGHDR and CDR2 SFDVKD. This CDR3 comprises 13 residues. V lost 0 bases, J lost 10 bases, and 1 base stayed unmatched. The CDR3 reads CATSDLGQGEQFF. In nucleotides, the CDR3 is TGTGCCACCAGTGATTTGGGACAGGGCGAGCAGTTCTTC.

The rearrangement uses TRBV11-3 and TRBJ2-5, with D maybe TRBD2 (6 bases). This CDR3 region has 14 residues. V lost 5 bases, J lost 4 bases, and 14 bases lay in between. The germline CDR1 and CDR2 sequences are SGHNT and YENEEA. CDR3 residues: CASSPSRRGETQYF. The CDR3 bases are TGTGCCAGCAGCCCAAGTCGGAGGGGAGAGACCCAGTACTTC.

There are a few counts of this clone. The chain couples TRBV19 to TRBJ1-5; 8 bases line up with TRBD1. This CDR3 is 12 amino acids long. Trimming at V came to 11 bases and at J to 4 bases, leaving 4 bases not matched to a gene. CDR1 and CDR2 (germline): LNHDA, SQIVND (reference sequence). The CDR3 is CACRTGNQPQHF. The CDR3 nucleotides read TGTGCCTGCAGGACAGGGAATCAGCCCCAGCATTTT.

The gene calls are TRBV3-1 (or the pseudogene TRBV3-2) and TRBJ1-1; a possible D gene is TRBD1 (6 bases). The CDR3 consists of 14 residues. Trimming removed 8 bases from V and 10 bases from J, with 23 bases in between. The germline CDR1 and CDR2 sequences are LGHDT and YNNKEL (reference sequence). Here the CDR3 reads CASSGGGRIRVAFF. CDR3 coding DNA: TGTGCCAGCTCCGGGGGGGGCCGGATCCGGGTAGCTTTCTTT.

The chain joins TRBV6-2 or TRBV6-3 to TRBJ2-5; no clear D. The CDR3 runs 14 residues. Between the trimmed V and J ends, which lost 0 bases and 5 bases, there was a span of 10 bases. Germline V lookup: CDR1 MNHEY, CDR2 SVGEGT. The CDR3 here is CASSYSSHRETQYF. The CDR3 DNA reads TGTGCCAGCAGTTACTCTAGCCACCGGGAGACCCAGTACTTC.

This chain links TRBV5-1 with TRBJ1-1; D remains ambiguous. This CDR3 has 13 amino acids. Germline CDR1 and CDR2: SGHRS and YFSETQ. V was shortened by 2 bases and J by 5 bases, with 10 bases between the two germline ends. CDR3 loop: CASSFDGRTEAFF. The DNA of the CDR3 is TGCGCCAGCAGCTTTGACGGGAGGACTGAAGCTTTCTTT.

The gene calls are TRBV14 and TRBJ1-4; 7 nucleotides line up with TRBD1. The CDR3 covers 16 residues. The V segment lost 2 bases and the J segment 6 bases; nucleotides outside the gene matches: 9. Germline loops: CDR1 SGHDN, CDR2 FVKESK. For the CDR3, the DNA is TGTGCCAGCAGCCAACCCGGACAGGCAGCCTATGAAAAACTGTTTTTT. Translation gives CASSQPGQAAYEKLFF.

This chain links TRBV20-1 with TRBJ2-7; D ambiguous. CDR1 and CDR2 from the germline V gene are DFQATT and SNEGSKA (reference sequence). The CDR3 is 11 residues long. Trimming took 0 bases from V and 4 from J, leaving 4 bases between them. The CDR3 DNA is TGCAGTGCTAGAGACGAGTACGAGCAGTACTTC. Encoded protein: CSARDEYEQYF.

As regards this clone: Different DNA sequences within this sample yield the same CDR3. This chain links TRBV19 with TRBJ2-3, with D uncertain. Trimming took 5 bases from V and 3 from J, leaving 6 bases between them. The germline V gene encodes CDR1 LNHDA and CDR2 SQIVND (reference sequence). This CDR3 region has 12 residues. In DNA form, the CDR3 reads TGTGCCAGTAGTCCCAGGACAGATACGCAGTATTTT. This sequence encodes CASSPRTDTQYF.

This rearrangement joins TRBV5-1 to TRBJ2-7, with TRBD2 matching 12 bases. CDR3 length: 18 residues. V lost 0 bases, J lost 2 bases, and 9 bases stayed unmatched. CDR1 and CDR2 (germline): SGHRS, YFSETQ. The CDR3 DNA reads TGCGCCAGCAGCTTGGGGCTAGCGGGAGGGCGAGGGGCCTACGAGCAGTACTTC. Protein product: CASSLGLAGGRGAYEQYF.

This chain uses TRBV24-1 with TRBJ2-2; 10 bases agree with TRBD2. The CDR3 sequence is 16 residues long. Germline assignment: CDR1 KGHDR and CDR2 SFDVKD. The ends lost 2 bases at V and 8 bases at J; junction bases unmatched: 7. As DNA, the CDR3 is TGTGCCACCAGTGATTCCCTAGCGGGAGAGGTTGGGGAGCTGTTTTTT. Encoded protein: CATSDSLAGEVGELFF.

This clone was detected once. V is TRBV30 and J is TRBJ1-5; TRBD1 agrees at 9 bases. The J segment lost 0 bases and the V segment lost 2 bases, leaving 14 bases of the junction unmatched. The germline CDR1 and CDR2 sequences are GTSNPN and SVGIG (reference sequence). This CDR3 is built from 19 residues. The CDR3 nucleotides are TGTGCCTGGAGTTTTAGGACCGGGACAGGGTTATATAGCAATCAGCCCCAGCATTTT. The encoded protein is CAWSFRTGTGLYSNQPQHF.

This clone has just a few counts. The chain couples TRBV7-2 to TRBJ1-2, with no clear D. Germline CDR1 and CDR2: SGHTA and FQGNSA. CDR3 size: 17 residues. V gave up 2 bases and J gave up 2 bases, with 18 bases separating them. The CDR3 sequence is CASSLRTSGSPNYGYTF. The CDR3 nucleotides read TGTGCCAGCAGCTTAAGGACCTCGGGGTCACCGAACTATGGCTACACCTTC.

The chain has TRBV30 and TRBJ2-1, with TRBD2 as a possible D gene (6 bases). The germline V gene encodes CDR1 GTSNPN and CDR2 SVGIG (reference sequence). V lost 1 base to trimming and J lost 0 bases, with 22 bases between them. The CDR3 is 19 residues long. The CDR3 here is CAWSARRALARSSYNEQFF. DNA of the CDR3: TGTGCCTGGAGTGCGCGGAGGGCCTTAGCGCGAAGCTCCTACAATGAGCAGTTCTTC.